This T cell receptor beta chain appears in the sequencing data of a study of beta chain features in type 1 diabetes (dated by TCRdb to 2016 to 2018). Background on the whole study: No differences in mean age, gender distribution, total cell number or subset yield were found between patients and healthy donors. In the study, recently diagnosed type 1 diabetes patients and matched healthy donors were compared on the TCRB repertoires of their sorted circulating CD4+ T cell subsets. Whereas all 30 or so donors provided naive and central memory subsets, regulatory and stem cell-like memory subsets were isolated from just 8 patients and about eight healthy donors. A total of about 110,000,000 sorted cells were examined across all samples, and a strong correlation was observed between cell number per subset and RNA yield. Broader findings and caveats from the paper: Naive, central memory and regulatory TCRB repertoires appeared to be more alike among patients than among healthy donors. Because small numbers of individuals were included in the HLA sub-analyses, any influence of HLA type on TCRB rearrangement was left unresolved. Type 1 diabetes patients showed a moderate but significant shortening of TCRB CDR3 length in all four CD4+ subsets. PCR might favor shorter templates, but patient and control samples were amplified and corrected together, so any skew would affect both groups equally. At VDJ recombination sites, type 1 diabetes patients had fewer insertions and more deleted nucleotides, which implies abnormalities in thymic rearrangement. Because cDNA rather than genomic DNA was sequenced, highly expressing activated cells could have been over-represented, although no difference in activation and CD3 levels was found between groups.

From each donor, a single peripheral blood sample of 100 to 150 mL on average was drawn into heparinised tubes. A BD FACSAria II and a panel including CD45RO, CCR7, CD25, CD127, CD95 and CD27 were used to sort naive, central memory, regulatory and stem cell-like memory CD4+ T cells. A purity above 98% was achieved for all sorted populations. PBMCs were separated immediately by Lymphoprep density gradient centrifugation and were stained directly, without being cultured. So that batch effects would be minimized, each experiment stained and sorted samples in pairs, pairing one healthy donor with one patient. All of the isolated RNA was reverse transcribed with the High Capacity cDNA Reverse Transcription Kit, so expressed TCRB transcripts were sequenced. Naive, central memory and regulatory T cell samples underwent deep immunoSEQ sequencing, averaging roughly 3.3 million total reads per sample. After sorted cells were lysed in RLT buffer, RNA was extracted with DNase-treated RNeasy Micro or Mini kits, with the choice depending on cell number. To prevent cross-contamination, every cell subset was processed on its own, while patient and healthy donor samples were processed together. The immunoSEQ multiplex PCR was used to amplify TCRB sequences from cDNA, yielding 87-bp fragments that span the CDR3 region. Sequencing of the amplicons was done on the Illumina HiSeq platform. As for how the authors treated the data: Synthetic template baselines were used to correct PCR bias computationally, reads within Hamming distance 2 were collapsed together, and singletons that could not be merged were discarded. By aligning reads against IMGT, V, D and J genes, CDR3 length, and insertions or deletions at six rearrangement sites were assigned. Within each subset, clonotype counts were normalized to sorted cell number, and only after that were true diversity and Gini coefficients computed with the tcR R package. The overlap coefficient, calculated on TCRB nucleotide sequences, was used to quantify repertoire sharing. TCRdb's version of the immuneACCESS table is confined to in-frame rearrangements and falls short of the full clone set. An unresolved V gene accounts for under half of the shortfall where checked; the remainder is of unknown origin. V and J calls plus clone size are reproduced from that table; the DNA served to infer D and trimming. This sample lists about 180,000 clones; around 7.8% were detected once. The ten largest make up around 0.94% of the sample.

A note on this clone: Its antigen is unknown. Nothing much larger sits one base from this clone, and base qualities are not available.

Its CDR3 holds 14 amino acids, cysteine through phenylalanine. The sequence is cut down to CDR3 DNA, 42 bases in frame from base 1. The V end gives up 5 bases and the J end 8 bases, leaving 10 bases in the junction not matched to a gene. CDR1 MNHEY and CDR2 SVGAGI are derived from the germline V gene. Sequencing used central memory CD4+ T cells from blood. The rearranged chain carries TRBV6-5 and TRBJ1-1; 8 central nucleotides agree with TRBD1. The source of this sequence is a woman aged 35 to 49 with type 1 diabetes. Read as DNA, the sequence is TGTGCCAGCAGTAGGGGACAGGCCCCCATAGAAGCTTTCTTT. The resulting protein is CASSRGQAPIEAFF.